This TCR beta chain was recovered during a study of cytomegalovirus exposure and HLA in healthy donors. Regarding this clone: Its target is not known.

Overall study findings and caveats: Overall, roughly 160 TCR beta chains were annotated as cytomegalovirus-associated.

Libraries were prepared by immunoSEQ multiplex PCR; TCRdb keeps only in-frame clonotypes and omits some of them. The data hold 50,000 to 80,000 clones, with roughly 94% observed a single time. This CDR3 has 15 residues. The trim removed 0 bases at V and 5 bases at J, leaving 6 bases unmatched. CDR1 and CDR2 from the germline V gene are SGHRS and YFSETQ. Material for sequencing was PBMCs. This clonotype was sampled from a young woman in good health and CMV-seropositive. The V and J genes are TRBV5-1 and TRBJ2-7; 9 nucleotides agree with TRBD2. This CDR3 is CASSLEGGRADEQYF. CDR3 coding DNA: TGCGCCAGCAGCTTGGAGGGCGGGAGGGCTGACGAGCAGTACTTC.